This TCR beta chain was sequenced during a study of T cell responses to AZD1222 COVID-19 vaccine. Findings of the study overall: Reports say nearly half of spike-specific TCRs go after unmutated variant regions. White British ancestry dominated among donors, who included more females, and clonal diversity was possibly underestimated. Only five or six people who got AZD1222 tested seropositive at baseline. The study sampled repertoires only after the peak T cell response.

Germline V CDR1 and CDR2: SGHRS, YFSETQ. The CDR3 covers 13 residues. V was clipped by 4 bases and J by 2 bases, with 9 bases between them. Of note for this clone: Antigen unknown.

Method: immunoSEQ multiplex PCR; TCRdb's copy keeps in-frame clones and lacks some. The sample has about 26,000 clones; about nine tenths are singletons. This receptor was obtained from an adult who received the AZD1222 COVID-19 vaccine. The material sequenced was peripheral blood, taken 28 days after the second AZD1222 dose. The V call is TRBV5-1, the J call TRBJ2-5, with D possibly matching TRBD1 (5 bases). The CDR3 spells CASSVDTQETQYF. CDR3 nucleotides: TGCGCCAGCAGCGTGGACACTCAAGAGACCCAGTACTTC. The variable domain in full, completed from reference TRBV5-1 and TRBJ2-5, reads KAGVTQTPRYLIKTRGQQVTLSCSPISGHRSVSWYQQTPGQGLQFLFEYFSETQRNKGNFPGRFSGRQFSNSRSEMNVSTLELGDSALYLCASSVDTQETQYFGPGTRLLVL.